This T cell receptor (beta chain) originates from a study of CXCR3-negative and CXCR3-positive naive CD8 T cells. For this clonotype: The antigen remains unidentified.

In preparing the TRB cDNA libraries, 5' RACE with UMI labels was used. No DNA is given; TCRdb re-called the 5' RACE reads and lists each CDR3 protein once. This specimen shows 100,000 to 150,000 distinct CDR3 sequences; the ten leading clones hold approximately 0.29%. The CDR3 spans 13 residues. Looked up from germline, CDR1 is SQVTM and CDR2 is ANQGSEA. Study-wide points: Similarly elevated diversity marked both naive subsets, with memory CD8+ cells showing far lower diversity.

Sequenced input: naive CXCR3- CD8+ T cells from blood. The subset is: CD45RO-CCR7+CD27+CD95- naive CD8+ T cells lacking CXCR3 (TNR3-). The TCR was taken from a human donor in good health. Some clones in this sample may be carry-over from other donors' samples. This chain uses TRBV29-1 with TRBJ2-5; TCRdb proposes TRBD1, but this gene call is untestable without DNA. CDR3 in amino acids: CSVNPGAGETQYF.